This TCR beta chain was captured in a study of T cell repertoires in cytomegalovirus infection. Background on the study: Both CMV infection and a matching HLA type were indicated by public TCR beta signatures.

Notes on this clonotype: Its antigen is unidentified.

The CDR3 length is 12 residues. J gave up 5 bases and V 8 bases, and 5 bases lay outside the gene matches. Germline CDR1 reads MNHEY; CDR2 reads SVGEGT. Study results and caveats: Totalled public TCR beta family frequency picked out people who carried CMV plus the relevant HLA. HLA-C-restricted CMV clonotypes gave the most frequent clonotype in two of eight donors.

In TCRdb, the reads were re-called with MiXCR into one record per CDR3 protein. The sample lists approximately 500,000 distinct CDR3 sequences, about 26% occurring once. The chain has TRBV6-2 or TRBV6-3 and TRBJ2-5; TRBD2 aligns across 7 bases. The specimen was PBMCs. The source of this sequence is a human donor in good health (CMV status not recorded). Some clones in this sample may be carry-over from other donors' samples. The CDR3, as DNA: TGTGCCAGCGGGAGGGCCTTCGAGACCCAGTACTTC. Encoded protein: CASGRAFETQYF.